The T cell receptor (beta chain) described here comes from a study of OX40 agonist ivuxolimab in advanced cancers. Study details: Partial responses occurred in Three dose-escalation patients, one with hepatocellular carcinoma and two with cutaneous melanoma.

This CDR3 is built from 19 residues. Germline V gene lookup returns CDR1 GTSNPN and CDR2 SVGIG (reference sequence). With V trimmed by 3 bases and J by 3 bases, 11 bases remained unmatched. Using immunoSEQ multiplex PCR, the repertoire was profiled, and TCRdb retains in-frame clones only, with some absent. The repertoire holds 99,000 or so clones, with roughly nine tenths as singletons. The sequencing used CD4+ or CD8+ T cells sorted from blood, collected in a trial of the OX40 agonist ivuxolimab. The J gene is TRBJ2-1, the V gene TRBV30; 16 bases are a match to TRBD2. This clonotype was sampled from an adult with an advanced solid tumor such as melanoma, head and neck, liver or kidney cancer. The CDR3 DNA sequence: TGTGCCTGGAGGGCCCCGGGACTAGCGGGAGGGCCTATCTACAATGAGCAGTTCTTC. Amino acid sequence: CAWRAPGLAGGPIYNEQFF.